A single sample gave rise to the 30 T cell receptor beta chains below, sequenced in a study of blood T cells in healthy people across ages. A second PCR, run for roughly 7 to 11 cycles, used a sample-barcoded 5' primer plus a J-beta primer mix. Each CDR3 protein gets one entry after TCRdb re-called the 5' RACE reads with MiXCR. The data show some 900,000 distinct CDR3 sequences, 29% seen once. Material for sequencing was blood. These receptors were taken from a woman older than 75 in good health.

This clonotype was counted ten times or more. This chain links TRBV18 with TRBJ2-3, with D perhaps TRBD1 or TRBD2 (5 bases each). CDR1 and CDR2 from the germline V gene are KGHSH and LQKENI. Trimming shortened V by 4 bases and J by 2 bases, and 13 bases separated the two germline ends. This CDR3 spans 15 amino acids. The CDR3 DNA sequence: TGTGCCAGCTCACTAGGGACGGGAATCACAGATACGCAGTATTTT. It encodes CASSLGTGITDTQYF.

This clonotype was seen only a few times. The rearrangement links TRBV28 to TRBJ1-1; D is unclear. The CDR3 runs to 12 residues. Germline CDR1 reads MDHEN; CDR2 reads SYDVKM. V lost 3 bases and J lost 8, with 10 bases in between. CDR3 DNA: TGTGCCAGCAGTTTTCCCAGGCGGGAAGCTTTCTTT. Protein sequence: CASSFPRREAFF.

This clonotype occurred many times. This sequence joins TRBV4-1 and TRBJ2-5, with D uncertain. CDR3 length: 14 amino acids. Germline CDR1 and CDR2: MGHRA and YSYEKL. Trimming stripped 1 base from V and 7 bases from J, with 13 bases between. CDR3 sequence reads: CASSQVGPPGTQYF. Written as DNA, the CDR3 is TGCGCCAGCAGCCAAGTAGGGCCCCCGGGGACCCAGTACTTC.

This clonotype appeared many times. The J gene is TRBJ1-2, the V gene TRBV7-9; tentatively, D is TRBD1 (5 bases). The CDR3 extends over 17 amino acids. Germline-derived CDR1 and CDR2 are SEHNR and FQNEAQ (reference sequence). Trimming left V 4 bases short and J 1 base short, with 19 bases between. The CDR3 DNA is TGTGCCAGCAGCTCCGGGACGGGAGAGCCCCGTAACTATGGCTACACCTTC. Protein sequence: CASSSGTGEPRNYGYTF.

This clonotype showed up just a few times. The chain carries TRBV5-1 and TRBJ1-1; no firm D call. This CDR3 has 15 residues. Germline lookup yields CDR1 SGHRS and CDR2 YFSETQ. Trimming shortened V by 0 bases and J by 1 base, and 10 bases separated the two germline ends. The CDR3 protein is CASSLDGRSNTEAFF. CDR3 coding DNA: TGCGCCAGCAGCTTGGACGGACGTTCGAACACTGAAGCTTTCTTT.

This clonotype has a handful of counts. CDR3 sequence reads: CASRKRHSLTNYGYTF. CDR3 DNA sequence: TGTGCCAGCAGAAAAAGACACAGCCTCACTAACTATGGCTACACCTTC. The V gene is TRBV6-6, the J gene TRBJ1-2, with D unclear. CDR1 is MNHNY, CDR2 SVGAGI, per germline (reference sequence). The V gene lost 6 bases and the J gene lost 0 bases, with 17 bases spanning the gap. This CDR3 contains 16 residues.

In the case of this clonotype: A much more abundant neighbour one base away suggests this may be a read error. The chain uses TRBV3-1 and TRBJ1-2; 9 bases map to TRBD1. The CDR3 loop spans 18 amino acids. From germline, CDR1 is LGHDT and CDR2 YNNKEL (reference sequence). This CDR3 is CAGSQAGTGRITNYGYTF. CDR3 DNA: TGTGCCGGCAGCCAGGCCGGGACAGGGAGAATTACTAACTATGGCTACACCTTC. Filled out from reference TRBV3-1 and TRBJ1-2, the complete variable domain reads DTAVSQTPKYLVTQMGNDKSIKCEQNLGHDTMYWYKQDSKKFLKIMFSYNNKELIINETVPNRFSPKSPDKAHLNLHINSLELGDSAVYFCAGSQAGTGRITNYGYTFGSGTRLTVV.

The sample holds many counts of this clonotype. The chain joins TRBV9 to TRBJ2-1; D gene uncertain. CDR3 length equals 12 residues. The ends were cut back, 4 bases at V and 7 bases at J, with 9 bases in the middle. The germline V gene encodes CDR1 SGDLS and CDR2 YYNGEE. The CDR3 DNA reads TGTGCCAGCAGCCTGCTAGAAAATGAGCAGTTCTTC. This codes for CASSLLENEQFF.

The V gene is TRBV6-1, the J gene TRBJ2-7; 8 bases line up with TRBD2. J was trimmed by 4 bases and V by 3 bases; bases with no gene match: 8. The CDR3 has 15 residues. Germline V gene data show CDR1 as MNHNS and CDR2 as SASEGT. For the CDR3, the DNA is TGTGCCAGCAGTGAGGGACTAACGGGGGGGTACGAGCAGTACTTC. This gives the protein CASSEGLTGGYEQYF.

The chain employs TRBV7-8 and TRBJ2-1; 8 positions agree with TRBD1. V dropped 4 bases and J dropped 6; count of bases not matched to a gene: 11. The CDR3 has 16 amino acids. Germline V gene sequence: CDR1 SGHVS, CDR2 FQNEAQ. Written as DNA, the CDR3 is TGTGCCAGCAGCTCCCTCCGACAGGGGAGAGGCAATGAGCAGTTCTTC. Encoded protein: CASSSLRQGRGNEQFF.

This clonotype was observed a few times. The CDR3 region has the DNA TGTGCCAGCAGTTACTCGGTCCTAGCTAACTATGGCTACACCTTC. Its translation: CASSYSVLANYGYTF. The rearrangement links TRBV6-2 or TRBV6-3 to TRBJ1-2; no clear D. Trimming removed 0 bases from V and 0 bases from J, with 8 bases in between. The CDR3 totals 15 residues. Germline V gene lookup returns CDR1 MNHEY and CDR2 SVGEGT.

This clonotype turned up a few times. A single base separates this from a much larger clone, so it may be a read error. V gene TRBV29-1 combines with J gene TRBJ2-1, with a possible D match to TRBD1 (5 bases). The DNA matches TRBJ2-7 better at its end, which makes the J call doubtful. This CDR3 has 15 residues. Germline V gene lookup returns CDR1 SQVTM and CDR2 ANQGSEA. CDR3 protein: CSVVIRRQPPNEQYF. For the CDR3, the DNA is TGCAGCGTTGTAATCCGCCGACAGCCCCCCAATGAGCAGTACTTC.

With regard to this clonotype: This could be a read error, since a much larger clone is one nucleotide away. The CDR3 DNA follows: TGTGCCAGCTCGCGCCGGGACGGCCGCACAGATACGCATTATTTT. Translated, it gives CASSRRDGRTDTHYF. The chain employs TRBV18 and TRBJ2-3; D may match TRBD1 or TRBD2 (5 bases each). The CDR3 has 15 amino acids. In germline, CDR1 is KGHSH, CDR2 LQKENI.

This clonotype was observed many times. The chain joins TRBV21-1 to TRBJ2-7; TRBD2, the table's D call, was not compared with the DNA. TRBV21-1 is assigned pseudogene status. The CDR3 is 14 amino acids. The CDR3 protein is CASSKPSRGYEQYF. In DNA form, the CDR3 reads TGTGCCAGCAGCAAACCCTCCCGGGGCTACGAGCAGTACTTC.

This rearrangement joins TRBV12-3 or TRBV12-4 to TRBJ1-1; TRBD1 is a possible D gene (5 bases). The CDR3 is 13 residues long. Trimming pared 9 bases from V and 1 base from J, leaving 12 bases between. The CDR3 sequence: CASVLGGNTEAFF. DNA of the CDR3: TGTGCCAGTGTACTGGGGGGGAACACTGAAGCTTTCTTT.

The chain combines TRBV6-2 or TRBV6-3 with TRBJ1-1; D call uncertain. The length of the CDR3 is 15 residues. Deletions cut 0 bases from V and 1 base from J, with 9 bases between. Germline CDR1 MNHEY, CDR2 SVGEGT. Here the CDR3 DNA reads TGTGCCAGCAGTTACTCGTCCACGCGGAACACTGAAGCTTTCTTT. Its protein product is CASSYSSTRNTEAFF.

In this sample, this clonotype turned up many times. V is TRBV20-1 and J is TRBJ1-2; 11 bases are a match to TRBD1. In germline, CDR1 is DFQATT, CDR2 SNEGSKA (reference sequence). CDR3 length: 14 residues. With V trimmed by 6 bases and J by 4 bases, 7 bases remained unmatched. CDR3 nucleotides: TGCAGTGCCCCGGGACAGGGGGGGGCCTATGGCTACACCTTC. Its translation: CSAPGQGGAYGYTF.

This chain connects TRBV5-1 to TRBJ2-2; D is undetermined. CDR3 length: 14 amino acids. Germline lookup yields CDR1 SGHRS and CDR2 YFSETQ. V was shortened by 4 bases and J by 6 bases, with 13 bases between the two germline ends. The CDR3 region has the DNA TGCGCCAGCAGCCCTGCGGCCGGGCCCGGGGAGCTGTTTTTT. This sequence encodes CASSPAAGPGELFF.

The chain recombines TRBV9 with TRBJ1-2; no definite D call. V was trimmed by 0 bases and J by 7 bases, leaving 4 bases between them. This CDR3 comprises 11 residues. Per the germline V gene, CDR1 is SGDLS and CDR2 is YYNGEE. The CDR3 spells CASSVDVGYTF. CDR3 nucleotide sequence: TGTGCCAGCAGCGTAGATGTTGGCTACACCTTC.

This clonotype was seen only a few times. This chain connects TRBV11-2 to TRBJ2-5; tentatively, D is TRBD2 (6 bases). The CDR3 length is 14 residues. V lost 7 bases to trimming and J lost 5 bases, with 17 bases between them. Germline CDR1 and CDR2: SGHAT and FQNNGV. CDR3 in amino acids: CASNPPGGRETQYF. The DNA for the CDR3 is TGTGCCAGCAACCCTCCCGGGGGACGGGAGACCCAGTACTTC.

There are a few counts of this clonotype. This sequence joins TRBV6-5 and TRBJ1-5; D remains unclear. The CDR3 has 14 amino acids. Trimming shortened V by 8 bases and J by 0 bases, and 11 bases separated the two germline ends. Germline-derived CDR1 and CDR2 are MNHEY and SVGAGI. The CDR3 DNA reads as TGTGCCAGCCGGGCAGCTTATAGCAATCAGCCCCAGCATTTT. It codes for CASRAAYSNQPQHF.

The V call is TRBV6-5, the J call TRBJ2-5; D possibly corresponds to TRBD1 (5 bases). Trimming pared 0 bases from V and 4 bases from J, leaving 9 bases between. Germline lookup yields CDR1 MNHEY and CDR2 SVGAGI. CDR3 length: 14 amino acids. CDR3 residues: CASSYSGRVETQYF. The CDR3 nucleotides read TGTGCCAGCAGTTACTCGGGCAGGGTAGAGACCCAGTACTTC.

This clonotype was counted at least ten times. The rearrangement links TRBV5-1 to TRBJ1-2; tentative D call: TRBD1 (6 bases). Trimming removed 6 bases at V and 2 bases at J, with 11 bases between. The CDR3 is 13 residues long. Germline CDR1 SGHRS, CDR2 YFSETQ. CDR3 residues: CASTDRLNYGYTF. The CDR3 bases are TGCGCCAGCACCGACAGGTTGAACTATGGCTACACCTTC. The complete variable domain, with remaining parts taken from reference TRBV5-1 and TRBJ1-2, reads KAGVTQTPRYLIKTRGQQVTLSCSPISGHRSVSWYQQTPGQGLQFLFEYFSETQRNKGNFPGRFSGRQFSNSRSEMNVSTLELGDSALYLCASTDRLNYGYTFGSGTRLTVV.

V gene TRBV20-1 combines with J gene TRBJ1-1; TRBD1 aligns across 8 bases. After removal of 6 bases from V and 3 bases from J, the junction contained 6 bases not matched to a gene. The CDR3 length is 13 residues. Per germline, CDR1 DFQATT and CDR2 SNEGSKA (reference sequence). The CDR3 coding sequence is TGCAGTGCCAGACAGGGACAGGACACTGAAGCTTTCTTT. Translating gives CSARQGQDTEAFF.

This clonotype was counted many times. This sequence joins TRBV6-1 and TRBJ1-4; D might be TRBD1 (5 bases). The CDR3 runs to 14 residues. V was trimmed by 6 bases and J by 3 bases, leaving 11 bases between them. Germline V CDR1 and CDR2: MNHNS, SASEGT. The CDR3 reads CASSEGPANEKLFF. The CDR3 DNA follows: TGTGCCAGCAGCGAGGGGCCGGCTAATGAAAAACTGTTTTTT.

The chain uses TRBV6-2 or TRBV6-3 and TRBJ2-1; the D gene is possibly TRBD2 (6 bases). This CDR3 has 15 amino acids. Trimming removed 7 bases at V and 4 bases at J, with 17 bases between. Looked up from germline, CDR1 is MNHEY and CDR2 is SVGEGT. CDR3 nucleotide sequence: TGTGCCAGCAATATAGCGCGGGGCCAGTACAATGAGCAGTTCTTC. This codes for CASNIARGQYNEQFF.

V is TRBV3-1 and J is TRBJ1-1; D might be TRBD1 (5 bases). V was trimmed by 4 bases and J by 11 bases, leaving 14 bases between them. This CDR3 has 12 residues. The germline V gene has CDR1 LGHDT and CDR2 YNNKEL (reference sequence). CDR3 bases: TGTGCCAGCAGCCGAGGACGGGACTCGGCTTTCTTT. Its translation: CASSRGRDSAFF.

In this sample, this clonotype turned up many times. The genes are TRBV7-2 and TRBJ1-2, with D uncertain. The V gene lost 3 bases and the J gene lost 2 bases, with 13 bases spanning the gap. The V gene's germline CDR1 is SGHTA and CDR2 FQGNSA. This CDR3 comprises 15 residues. The CDR3 DNA reads TGTGCCAGCAGCTTCCATCAGGCTAGGAACTATGGCTACACCTTC. It encodes CASSFHQARNYGYTF.

The chain uses TRBV3-1 and TRBJ2-3; 8 nucleotides line up with TRBD2. Germline trimming cut 1 base from V and 8 bases from J; bases unmatched to any gene: 2. Germline values: CDR1 LGHDT, CDR2 YNNKEL (reference sequence). CDR3 size: 13 residues. CDR3 sequence reads: CASSQGAGVTQYF. The DNA of the CDR3 is TGTGCCAGCAGCCAAGGAGCGGGGGTTACGCAGTATTTT.

This clonotype turned up a few times. The chain is built from TRBV5-4 and TRBJ2-1, with D tentatively TRBD1 (6 bases). The germline V gene encodes CDR1 SGHNT and CDR2 YYREEE (reference sequence). Trimming took off 9 bases at V and 8 bases at J, with 21 bases between the two ends. There are 14 residues in the CDR3. Here the CDR3 reads CATYPQGMIYEQFF. The CDR3 DNA reads as TGTGCCACTTACCCACAGGGTATGATTTATGAGCAGTTCTTC.